Following are 18 T cell receptor beta chains from one sample sequenced in a study of PD-L1 blockade in urothelial cancer. Only in-frame clones appear in the TCRdb table, and some are missing; sequencing was by immunoSEQ multiplex PCR. The sample carries about 73,000 clones, about 88% recorded once. The sample in question was PBMCs, obtained around atezolizumab (anti-PD-L1) treatment. These receptors all stem from a man in his 60s with urothelial cancer.

The genes are TRBV5-1 and TRBJ2-1, with no clear D. Trimming shortened V by 0 bases and J by 0 bases, and 10 bases separated the two germline ends. Germline values: CDR1 SGHRS, CDR2 YFSETQ. The CDR3 runs to 16 residues. The CDR3 sequence: CASSLEGASSYNEQFF. CDR3 coding DNA: TGCGCCAGCAGCTTGGAAGGCGCTAGCTCCTACAATGAGCAGTTCTTC.

This clone showed up just once. Other DNA sequences in this specimen translate into the identical CDR3. The chain is built from TRBV19 and TRBJ1-2; perhaps TRBD1 as D (6 bases). The CDR3 sequence is 13 residues long. V lost 6 bases and J lost 4, with 12 bases in between. CDR1 and CDR2 (germline): LNHDA, SQIVND (reference sequence). The chain's CDR3 is CASSIQGTYGYTF. The CDR3 DNA follows: TGTGCCAGTAGCATACAGGGCACCTATGGCTACACCTTC.

This clone was observed a few times. The chain couples TRBV18 to TRBJ2-3; 14 nucleotides agree with TRBD2. The V segment lost 3 bases and the J segment 4 bases; nucleotides outside the gene matches: 6. The CDR3 contains 17 residues. Per germline, CDR1 KGHSH and CDR2 LQKENI. The CDR3 coding sequence is TGTGCCAGCTCACCTGGGACTAGCGGGAGAGGCGCAGATACGCAGTATTTT. Protein: CASSPGTSGRGADTQYF.

The V and J genes are TRBV30 and TRBJ1-2, with 7 nucleotides matching TRBD1. This CDR3 is 13 amino acids long. Losses at the gene ends were 1 base for V and 5 bases for J; bases not matched to a gene: 4. Per germline, CDR1 GTSNPN and CDR2 SVGIG (reference sequence). The CDR3 loop is CAWSGDSLYGYTF. Written as DNA, the CDR3 is TGTGCCTGGAGTGGGGACAGTCTGTATGGCTACACCTTC.

About this clone: Additional DNA sequences in this sample encode the identical CDR3. The chain joins TRBV19 to TRBJ1-5; a weak D match, TRBD1 (6 bases). This CDR3 comprises 15 residues. Germline V gene lookup returns CDR1 LNHDA and CDR2 SQIVND (reference sequence). Deletions cut 4 bases from V and 0 bases from J, with 10 bases between. This CDR3 reads CASSRQVYSNQPQHF. The CDR3 bases are TGTGCCAGTAGTAGACAGGTTTATAGCAATCAGCCCCAGCATTTT.

V and J are TRBV9 and TRBJ2-7, with 11 bases aligning to TRBD1. Germline CDR1 and CDR2: SGDLS and YYNGEE. The CDR3 runs to 15 residues. Trimming took 3 bases from V and 4 from J; bases not matched to a gene: 6. The CDR3, as DNA: TGTGCCAGCAGCGCCTCGTGGGACAGGGGGTACGAGCAGTACTTC. Its protein is CASSASWDRGYEQYF.

The gene calls are TRBV19 and TRBJ1-3, with D uncertain. There are 15 residues in the CDR3. Germline V CDR1 and CDR2: LNHDA, SQIVND (reference sequence). With 8 bases removed from V and 1 base from J, the gap between germline ends came to 15 bases. The CDR3 DNA reads TGTGCCAGTGGGGTAGGGAGGACTTCTGGAAACACCATATATTTT. Translating gives CASGVGRTSGNTIYF. The full variable domain, its missing parts supplied by reference TRBV19 and TRBJ1-3, is DGGITQSPKYLFRKEGQNVTLSCEQNLNHDAMYWYRQDPGQGLRLIYYSQIVNDFQKGDIAEGYSVSREKKESFPLTVTSAQKNPTAFYLCASGVGRTSGNTIYFGEGSWLTVV.

This clone occurred once. This chain uses TRBV6-5 with TRBJ2-7; D remains unclear. The length of the CDR3 is 11 residues. Trimming took off 7 bases at V and 7 bases at J, with 11 bases between the two ends. CDR1 is MNHEY, CDR2 SVGAGI, per germline. CDR3 region: CASKALGEQYF. The CDR3 DNA reads as TGTGCCAGCAAGGCCCTAGGAGAGCAGTACTTC.

The gene calls are TRBV11-1 and TRBJ2-1; possibly TRBD2 for D (6 bases). V lost 2 bases, J lost 8 bases, and 10 bases lay in between. Germline CDR1 SGHAT, CDR2 FQDESV (reference sequence). The CDR3 spans 13 residues. CDR3 bases: TGTGCCAGCAGCTTATCAGCGGGTGATGAGCAGTTCTTC. This codes for CASSLSAGDEQFF. The whole variable domain, remainder taken from reference TRBV11-1 and TRBJ2-1, is EAEVAQSPRYKITEKSQAVAFWCDPISGHATLYWYRQILGQGPELLVQFQDESVVDDSQLPKDRFSAERLKGVDSTLKIQPAELGDSAMYLCASSLSAGDEQFFGPGTRLTVL.

This chain uses TRBV11-1 with TRBJ1-1; D is ambiguous. The ends were cut back, 3 bases at V and 1 base at J, with 9 bases in the middle. In germline, CDR1 is SGHAT, CDR2 FQDESV (reference sequence). The CDR3 consists of 14 residues. This chain's CDR3 is CASSLSHTNTEAFF. CDR3 sequence (DNA): TGTGCCAGCAGCTTGTCTCACACGAACACTGAAGCTTTCTTT.

This sequence joins TRBV5-6 and TRBJ2-7; the match to TRBD2 covers 13 bases. From germline, CDR1 is SGHDT and CDR2 YYEEEE. This CDR3 region has 15 residues. The ends lost 2 bases at V and 7 bases at J; junction bases unmatched: 6. CDR3 region: CASSFTSGRAREQYF. CDR3 in DNA: TGTGCCAGCAGCTTTACTAGCGGGAGGGCCAGGGAGCAGTACTTC.

The chain couples TRBV7-7 to TRBJ1-5, with TRBD1 matching 10 bases. CDR3 length: 19 residues. Trimming took 1 base from V and 5 from J; bases not matched to a gene: 14. The germline gives CDR1 SSHAT, CDR2 FNYEAQ (reference sequence). The CDR3 DNA follows: TGTGCCAGCAGCTTAGTTTTCGGGACAGGGGTGTGGTTCTATCAGCCCCAGCATTTT. Protein sequence: CASSLVFGTGVWFYQPQHF.

The chain combines TRBV7-2 with TRBJ2-2; TRBD2 matches 7 bases. The CDR3 is 16 amino acids. V gave up 2 bases and J gave up 0 bases; unmatched junction bases: 3. Germline V lookup: CDR1 SGHTA, CDR2 FQGNSA. The CDR3 region is CASSLLGLANTGELFF. The CDR3 nucleotides read TGTGCCAGCAGCTTACTTGGACTAGCGAACACCGGGGAGCTGTTTTTT.

The genes are TRBV6-6 and TRBJ1-4, with 7 bases aligning to TRBD1. This CDR3 comprises 14 residues. Unmatched junction bases numbered 5, after V lost 6 bases and J lost 4 bases. Germline V gene lookup returns CDR1 MNHNY and CDR2 SVGAGI (reference sequence). CDR3 protein: CASRTGSGNEKLFF. The CDR3 bases are TGTGCCAGCAGGACAGGGTCGGGTAATGAAAAACTGTTTTTT.

J is TRBJ1-2 and V is TRBV28; 9 nucleotides align to TRBD1. The germline gives CDR1 MDHEN, CDR2 SYDVKM. V lost 7 bases, J lost 8 bases, and 11 bases stayed unmatched. There are 14 residues in the CDR3. The CDR3 bases are TGTGCCAGCATTGATACTGACAGGGGGTCGGGCTACACCTTC. It yields the protein CASIDTDRGSGYTF.

The rearrangement links TRBV5-1 to TRBJ2-7, with 11 bases matching TRBD2. CDR3 size: 15 residues. CDR1 SGHRS and CDR2 YFSETQ come from the germline V gene. The J segment lost 2 bases and the V segment lost 2 bases, leaving 3 bases of the junction unmatched. CDR3 in amino acids: CASSFVAGGPYEQYF. The CDR3 DNA sequence: TGCGCCAGCAGCTTCGTAGCGGGAGGGCCCTACGAGCAGTACTTC.

The chain recombines TRBV7-3 with TRBJ2-3; possible D gene TRBD2, 6 bases. The CDR3 consists of 16 residues. The germline V and J ends were trimmed by 5 bases and 5 bases, with 20 bases remaining between them. Germline V gene lookup returns CDR1 SGHTA and CDR2 FQGTGA. The CDR3 is CASSPTAVLRGDTQYF. In DNA, the CDR3 is TGTGCCAGCAGCCCCACAGCGGTTCTGCGGGGAGATACGCAGTATTTT.

Here the CDR3 DNA reads TGTGCCAGCAGATCTCAGCGGGGCCAAGAGACCCAGTACTTC. It translates to CASRSQRGQETQYF. The chain uses TRBV2 and TRBJ2-5, with 7 bases fitting TRBD2. CDR1 SNHLY and CDR2 FYNNEI come from the germline V gene. The CDR3 runs 14 residues. J gave up 1 base and V 6 bases, and 5 bases lay outside the gene matches.